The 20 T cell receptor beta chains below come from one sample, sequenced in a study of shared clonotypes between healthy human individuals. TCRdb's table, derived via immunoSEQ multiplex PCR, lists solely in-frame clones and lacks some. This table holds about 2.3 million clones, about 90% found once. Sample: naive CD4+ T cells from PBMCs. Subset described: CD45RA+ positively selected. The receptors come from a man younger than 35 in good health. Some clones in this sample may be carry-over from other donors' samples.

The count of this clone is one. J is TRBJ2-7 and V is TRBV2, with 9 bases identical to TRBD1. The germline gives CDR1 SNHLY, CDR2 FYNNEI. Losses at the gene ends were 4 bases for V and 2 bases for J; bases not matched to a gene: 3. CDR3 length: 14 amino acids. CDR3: CASSGGQGPYEQYF. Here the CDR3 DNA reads TGTGCCAGCAGTGGGGGACAGGGACCCTACGAGCAGTACTTC.

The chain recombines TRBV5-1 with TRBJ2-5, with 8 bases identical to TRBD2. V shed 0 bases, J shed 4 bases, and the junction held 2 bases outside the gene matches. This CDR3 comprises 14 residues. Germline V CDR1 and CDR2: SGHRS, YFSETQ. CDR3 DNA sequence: TGCGCCAGCAGCTTGGCCACTAGCGGAGAGACCCAGTACTTC. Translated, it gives CASSLATSGETQYF.

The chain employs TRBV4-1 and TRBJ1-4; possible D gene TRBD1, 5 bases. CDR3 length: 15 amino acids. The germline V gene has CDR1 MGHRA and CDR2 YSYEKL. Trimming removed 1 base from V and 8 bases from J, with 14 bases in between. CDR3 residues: CASSQVGLLGEKLFF. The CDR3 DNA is TGCGCCAGCAGCCAAGTGGGACTACTTGGGGAAAAACTGTTTTTT.

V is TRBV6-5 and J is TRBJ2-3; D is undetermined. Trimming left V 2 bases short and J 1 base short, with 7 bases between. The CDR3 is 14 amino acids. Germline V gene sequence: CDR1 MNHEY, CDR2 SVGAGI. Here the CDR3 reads CASSYGWGTDTQYF. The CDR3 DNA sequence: TGTGCCAGCAGTTACGGATGGGGCACAGATACGCAGTATTTT.

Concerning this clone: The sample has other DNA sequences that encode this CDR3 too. The CDR3 protein is CASSPRTSGNTGELFF. The CDR3 DNA reads as TGTGCCAGCAGCCCGAGGACTAGCGGAAACACCGGGGAGCTGTTTTTT. J is TRBJ2-2 and V is TRBV9; TRBD2 aligns across 10 bases. CDR1 is SGDLS and CDR2 is YYNGEE in the germline V gene. The V and J ends lost 4 bases and 2 bases, in that order; junction bases with no gene match: 5. This CDR3 region has 16 residues.

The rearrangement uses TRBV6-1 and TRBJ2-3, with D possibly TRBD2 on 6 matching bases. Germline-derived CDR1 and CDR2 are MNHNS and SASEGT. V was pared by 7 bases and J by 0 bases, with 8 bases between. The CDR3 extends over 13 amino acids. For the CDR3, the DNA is TGTGCCAGCATACGGGAGAGCACAGATACGCAGTATTTT. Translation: CASIRESTDTQYF.

The CDR3 loop reads CASSYSGSFYEQYF. In nucleotides, the CDR3 is TGTGCCAGCAGTTATAGCGGGAGTTTCTACGAGCAGTACTTC. The chain recombines TRBV6-6 with TRBJ2-7; 9 bases are a match to TRBD2. V lost 3 bases and J lost 3; bases outside the gene matches: 3. From germline, CDR1 is MNHNY and CDR2 SVGAGI (reference sequence). CDR3 length equals 14 residues.

The CDR3 sequence: CASSLSAGETYEQYF. DNA for the CDR3: TGTGCCAGCAGTTTATCGGCAGGGGAGACCTACGAGCAGTACTTC. The chain joins TRBV27 to TRBJ2-7; D might be TRBD1 (6 bases). The germline gives CDR1 MNHEY, CDR2 SMNVEV (reference sequence). Trimming removed 0 bases from V and 2 bases from J, with 11 bases in between. CDR3 size: 15 residues.

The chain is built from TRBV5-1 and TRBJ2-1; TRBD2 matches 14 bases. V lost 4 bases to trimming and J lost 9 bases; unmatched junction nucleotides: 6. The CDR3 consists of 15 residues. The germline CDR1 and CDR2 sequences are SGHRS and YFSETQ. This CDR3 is CASSQTSGRAFEQFF. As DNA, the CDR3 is TGCGCCAGCAGCCAGACTAGCGGGAGGGCCTTTGAGCAGTTCTTC.

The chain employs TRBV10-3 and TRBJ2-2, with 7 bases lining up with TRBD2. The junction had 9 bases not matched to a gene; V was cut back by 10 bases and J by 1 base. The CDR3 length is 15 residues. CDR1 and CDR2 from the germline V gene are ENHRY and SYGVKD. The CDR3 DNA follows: TGTGCCACCGCCGGGTCGGGGGGGAACACCGGGGAGCTGTTTTTT. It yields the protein CATAGSGGNTGELFF.

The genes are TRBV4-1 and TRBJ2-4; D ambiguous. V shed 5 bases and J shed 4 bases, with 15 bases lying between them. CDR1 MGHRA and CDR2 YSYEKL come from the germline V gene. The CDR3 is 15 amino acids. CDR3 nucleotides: TGCGCCAGCAGCAAGGGCGGAAATACTAAAAACATTCAGTACTTC. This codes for CASSKGGNTKNIQYF.

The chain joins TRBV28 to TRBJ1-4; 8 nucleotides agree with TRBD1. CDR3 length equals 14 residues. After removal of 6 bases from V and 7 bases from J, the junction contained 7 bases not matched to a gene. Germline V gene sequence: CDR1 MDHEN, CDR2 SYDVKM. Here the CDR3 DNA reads TGTGCCAGCAGCTACGACAGGGGACGTGAAAAACTGTTTTTT. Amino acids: CASSYDRGREKLFF.

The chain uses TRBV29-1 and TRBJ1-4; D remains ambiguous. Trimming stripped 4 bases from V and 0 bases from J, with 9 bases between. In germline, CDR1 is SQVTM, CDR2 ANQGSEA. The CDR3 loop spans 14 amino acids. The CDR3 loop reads CSVVGSATNEKLFF. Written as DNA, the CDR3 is TGCAGCGTTGTAGGGAGTGCAACTAATGAAAAACTGTTTTTT.

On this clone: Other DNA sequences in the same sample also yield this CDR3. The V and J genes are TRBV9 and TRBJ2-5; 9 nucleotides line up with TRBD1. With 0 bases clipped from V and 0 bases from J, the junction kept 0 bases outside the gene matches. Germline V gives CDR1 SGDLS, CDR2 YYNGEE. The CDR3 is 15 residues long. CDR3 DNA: TGTGCCAGCAGCGTAGGGACAGGGGACCAAGAGACCCAGTACTTC. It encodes CASSVGTGDQETQYF.

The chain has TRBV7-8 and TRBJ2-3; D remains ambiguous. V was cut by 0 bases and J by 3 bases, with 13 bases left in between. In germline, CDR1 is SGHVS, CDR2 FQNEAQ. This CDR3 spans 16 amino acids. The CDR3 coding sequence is TGTGCCAGCAGCTTAGCCGACAATCGTGAAACAGATACGCAGTATTTT. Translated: CASSLADNRETDTQYF. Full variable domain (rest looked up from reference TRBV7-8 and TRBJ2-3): GAGVSQSPRYKVAKRGQDVALRCDPISGHVSLFWYQQALGQGPEFLTYFQNEAQLDKSGLPSDRFFAERPEGSVSTLKIQRTQQEDSAVYLCASSLADNRETDTQYFGPGTRLTVL.

Here the CDR3 DNA reads TGTGCCAGTATCCGGGAACTAGCGGGAGCCTACGAGCAGTACTTC. It encodes CASIRELAGAYEQYF. This sequence joins TRBV28 and TRBJ2-7; 11 bases agree with TRBD2. CDR3 size: 15 residues. V trimming: 9 bases; J trimming: 2 bases; junction bases outside the gene matches: 9. Looked up from germline, CDR1 is MDHEN and CDR2 is SYDVKM.

The CDR3, as DNA: TGCGCCAGCAGCCTCACCCCTCTCCAGGTCGACGAGCAGTTCTTC. Amino acid sequence: CASSLTPLQVDEQFF. V gene TRBV5-1 combines with J gene TRBJ2-1; unclear D gene. Trimming removed 4 bases at V and 10 bases at J, with 21 bases between. The germline V gene encodes CDR1 SGHRS and CDR2 YFSETQ. The CDR3 covers 15 residues.

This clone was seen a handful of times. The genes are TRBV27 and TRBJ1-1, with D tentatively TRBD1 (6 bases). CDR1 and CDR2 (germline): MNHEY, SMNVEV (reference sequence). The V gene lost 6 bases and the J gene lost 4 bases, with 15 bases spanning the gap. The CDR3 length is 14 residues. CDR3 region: CASRSTGWTTEAFF. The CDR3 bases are TGTGCCAGCAGGTCTACAGGGTGGACCACTGAAGCTTTCTTT.

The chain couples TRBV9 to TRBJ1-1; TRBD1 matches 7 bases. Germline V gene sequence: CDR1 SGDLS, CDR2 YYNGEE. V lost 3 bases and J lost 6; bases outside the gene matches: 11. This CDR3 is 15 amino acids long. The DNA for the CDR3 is TGTGCCAGCAGCGCCGGGGACAGCCGCGGGGCTGAAGCTTTCTTT. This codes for CASSAGDSRGAEAFF.

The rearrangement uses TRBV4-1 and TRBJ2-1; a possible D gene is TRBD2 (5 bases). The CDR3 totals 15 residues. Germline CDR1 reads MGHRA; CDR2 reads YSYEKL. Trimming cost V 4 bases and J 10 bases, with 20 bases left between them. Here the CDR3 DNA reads TGCGCCAGCAGCCCCCCTTTGGCTGCGGGCGGGGAGCAGTTCTTC. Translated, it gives CASSPPLAAGGEQFF.